What follows are 16 T cell receptor beta chains derived from one specimen sequenced in a study of T cells in women clearing cervical HPV infection. This table comes from immunoSEQ multiplex PCR, and its TCRdb copy is limited to in-frame clones, with some not included. This listing includes some 16,000 clones. The sample consisted of blood buffy coat. The receptor set was obtained from a woman aged 18 to 69 with a cervical HPV16 infection that either progressed to CIN3+ or cleared (not recorded which).

Worth noting for this clone: The missing CDR3 end, 3 residues past where the read stops, is filled in from the germline J gene. The rearrangement joins TRBV5-5 to TRBJ1-2, with 7 bases matching TRBD1. From germline, CDR1 is SGHKS and CDR2 YYEKEE (reference sequence). Germline trimming cut 4 bases from V and 1 base from J; bases unmatched to any gene: 7. The CDR3 covers 15 residues. The CDR3 here is CASSLQTGLNYGYTF. The sequenced part of the CDR3 DNA is TGTGCCAGCAGCCTACAGACAGGGCTTAACTATGGC.

As for this clone: The missing CDR3 end, 3 residues past where the read stops, is filled in from the germline J gene. This sequence joins TRBV4-1 and TRBJ2-3; the match to TRBD2 covers 8 bases. The V gene end was trimmed by 1 base and the J gene end by 4 bases; junction bases not matched to a gene: 4. The CDR3 spans 15 residues. The germline V gene encodes CDR1 MGHRA and CDR2 YSYEKL. CDR3 sequence reads: CASSQVSGLADTQYF. The sequenced part of the CDR3 DNA is TGCGCCAGCAGCCAAGTCTCGGGACTAGCAGATACG.

According to its frequency, this clone is medium-sized (0.01 to 0.1%). Read data end 3 residues before the CDR3 end; the end is taken from the germline J gene. V usage is TRBV4-2 and J usage is TRBJ2-5, with TRBD2 as a possible D gene (5 bases). The CDR3 has 17 amino acids. Germline V gives CDR1 LGHNA, CDR2 YNFKEQ. The germline V and J ends were trimmed by 1 base and 2 bases, with 17 bases remaining between them. The CDR3: CASSQGRGSGTQETQYF. The DNA read from the CDR3 is TGTGCCAGCAGCCAAGGTCGGGGAAGCGGCACACAAGAGACC.

On this clone itself: Read data end 3 residues before the CDR3 end; the end is taken from the germline J gene. V usage is TRBV20-1 and J usage is TRBJ2-5; possibly TRBD1 for D (6 bases). Germline V gene data show CDR1 as DFQATT and CDR2 as SNEGSKA (reference sequence). The length of the CDR3 is 14 residues. V lost 4 bases and J lost 0, with 12 bases in between. CDR3 loop: CSAKGDPYQETQYF. The CDR3 bases that were read are TGCAGTGCTAAGGGGGACCCGTACCAAGAGACC.

A remark on this clone: The read falls 3 residues short of the CDR3 end, and the missing part is taken from the germline J gene. The rearrangement uses TRBV19 and TRBJ1-2; 7 positions match TRBD1. The CDR3 sequence is 13 residues long. V was clipped by 6 bases and J by 6 bases; unmatched bases: 7. Germline CDR1 is LNHDA and CDR2 is SQIVND (reference sequence). The DNA read from the CDR3 is TGTGCCAGTAGCCCTGACAGGGTCAATGGC. Translated: CASSPDRVNG. The CDR3, in full, reads CASSPDRVNGYTF.

As concerns this clone: The read is 3 residues too short to cover the CDR3 end, so that end is filled in from the germline J gene. This chain links TRBV5-1 with TRBJ1-5; D is undetermined. Germline assignment: CDR1 SGHRS and CDR2 YFSETQ. The CDR3 spans 15 residues. V shed 0 bases and J shed 2 bases, with 9 bases lying between them. The DNA read from the CDR3 is TGCGCCAGCAGCTTGGGCCCAGGTGGCAATCAGCCC. Translation gives CASSLGPGGNQP. The full-length CDR3 reads as CASSLGPGGNQPQHF. The full variable domain, in which reference TRBV5-1 and TRBJ1-5 provide the parts outside the CDR3, is KAGVTQTPRYLIKTRGQQVTLSCSPISGHRSVSWYQQTPGQGLQFLFEYFSETQRNKGNFPGRFSGRQFSNSRSEMNVSTLELGDSALYLCASSLGPGGNQPQHFGDGTRLSIL.

The CDR3: CASSLRVAPYEQYF. CDR3 DNA, as far as it was read: TGTGCCAGCAGCTTAAGGGTAGCGCCCTACGAG. The chain is built from TRBV7-2 and TRBJ2-7, with a tentative D call TRBD2 (5 bases). Sequencing ends 3 residues short of the CDR3 end; the germline J gene provides the rest. CDR3 length equals 14 residues. Trimming removed 2 bases from V and 2 bases from J, with 10 bases in between. The germline V gene encodes CDR1 SGHTA and CDR2 FQGNSA.

The CDR3 DNA, read in part, is TGTGCCAGCACGACCGGGGGGGGAGGGGAGACC. It specifies CASTTGGGGET. Given in full, the CDR3 is CASTTGGGGETQYF. The chain carries TRBV2 and TRBJ2-5, with 8 bases aligning to TRBD2. The observed sequence ends 3 residues before the CDR3 terminus, with the missing tail filled in from the germline J gene. CDR1 is SNHLY and CDR2 is FYNNEI in the germline V gene. The J segment lost 5 bases and the V segment lost 7 bases, leaving 9 bases of the junction unmatched. The CDR3 extends over 14 amino acids.

Worth noting for this clone: The CDR3 extends 3 residues past the end of the read, so its final part is completed from the germline J gene. The chain recombines TRBV5-1 with TRBJ2-7; D might be TRBD1 (5 bases). Germline CDR1 reads SGHRS; CDR2 reads YFSETQ. This CDR3 spans 14 amino acids. Trimming removed 2 bases at V and 1 base at J, with 10 bases between. The CDR3 region is CASSFRQGSYEQYF. The CDR3 DNA, read in part, is TGCGCCAGCAGCTTCAGGCAGGGATCCTACGAG.

Concerning this clone itself: The sequenced fragment ends 3 residues before the CDR3 boundary, so the rest is inferred from the germline J gene. The chain couples TRBV2 to TRBJ1-5, with D perhaps TRBD1 (6 bases). Trimming stripped 10 bases from V and 3 bases from J, with 10 bases between. From germline, CDR1 is SNHLY and CDR2 FYNNEI. This CDR3 comprises 12 residues. Here the CDR3 reads CATRDNNQPQHF. CDR3 DNA, as far as it was read: TGTGCCACCAGGGACAACAATCAGCCC.

On this clone: The CDR3 end is not reached by the read, which stops 3 residues before it; the germline J gene fills it in. The chain joins TRBV30 to TRBJ1-6, with 8 bases matching TRBD1. CDR1 is GTSNPN and CDR2 is SVGIG in the germline V gene (reference sequence). The CDR3 covers 16 residues. Unmatched junction bases numbered 13, after V lost 3 bases and J lost 9 bases. CDR3 in amino acids: CAWRRTGPGMSSPLHF. CDR3 DNA (partial): TGTGCCTGGAGAAGGACAGGGCCGGGTATGAGTTCACCC.

As concerns this clone: Read sequence stops 3 residues before the CDR3 end, and the germline J gene provides the missing end. This chain joins TRBV7-9 and TRBJ1-5, with 9 bases lining up with TRBD1. The CDR3 loop spans 14 amino acids. Germline loops: CDR1 SEHNR, CDR2 FQNEAQ (reference sequence). V lost 3 bases, J lost 6 bases, and 3 bases stayed unmatched. The CDR3 region is CASSLGQGSQPQHF. Incomplete CDR3 DNA: TGTGCCAGCAGCTTGGGACAGGGAAGTCAGCCC.

As concerns this clone: The read terminates 3 residues before the CDR3 end, so the remaining end is supplied by the germline J gene. The chain has TRBV7-2 and TRBJ1-2; D might be TRBD1 (5 bases). In germline, CDR1 is SGHTA, CDR2 FQGNSA. The CDR3 runs 11 residues. CDR3 DNA (partial): TGTGCCAGCGACTCCAAGGGGGGC. Protein sequence: CASDSKGG. In full, the CDR3 reads CASDSKGGYTF.

The CDR3: CSAGHGGEAFF. Incomplete CDR3 DNA: TGCAGCGCCGGACACGGGGGTGAA. This rearrangement joins TRBV29-1 to TRBJ1-1; D perhaps matches TRBD1 (5 bases). Sequencing ends 3 residues short of the CDR3 end; the germline J gene provides the rest. In germline, CDR1 is SQVTM, CDR2 ANQGSEA. Trimming cost V 7 bases and J 7 bases, with 13 bases left between them. CDR3 length: 11 residues. The full variable domain, its missing parts supplied by reference TRBV29-1 and TRBJ1-1, is SAVISQKPSRDICQRGTSLTIQCQVDSQVTMMFWYRQQPGQSLTLIATANQGSEATYESGFVIDKFPISRPNLTFSTLTVSNMSPEDSSIYLCSAGHGGEAFFGQGTRLTVV.

With regard to this clone: The read terminates 3 residues ahead of where the CDR3 ends, so the germline J gene completes it. This sequence joins TRBV7-9 and TRBJ2-1; D is perhaps TRBD1 (6 bases). CDR1 SEHNR and CDR2 FQNEAQ come from the germline V gene (reference sequence). This CDR3 has 15 amino acids. V was trimmed by 3 bases and J by 0 bases, leaving 9 bases between them. This CDR3 reads CASSFIGGSYNEQFF. The CDR3 bases that were read are TGTGCCAGCAGCTTTATAGGGGGCTCCTACAATGAG.

On this clone: Read coverage stops 3 residues before the CDR3 terminus; the germline J gene supplies the remainder. V gene TRBV10-2 combines with J gene TRBJ2-2; 7 bases line up with TRBD1. CDR1 is WSHSY, CDR2 SAAADI, per germline. The CDR3 extends over 15 amino acids. The V gene end was trimmed by 6 bases and the J gene end by 6 bases; junction bases not matched to a gene: 10. Incomplete CDR3 DNA: TGCGCCAGCAGATGGACAGGTGGTTCGGCCGGGGAG. Amino acids: CASRWTGGSAGE. The full CDR3 protein reads CASRWTGGSAGELFF.